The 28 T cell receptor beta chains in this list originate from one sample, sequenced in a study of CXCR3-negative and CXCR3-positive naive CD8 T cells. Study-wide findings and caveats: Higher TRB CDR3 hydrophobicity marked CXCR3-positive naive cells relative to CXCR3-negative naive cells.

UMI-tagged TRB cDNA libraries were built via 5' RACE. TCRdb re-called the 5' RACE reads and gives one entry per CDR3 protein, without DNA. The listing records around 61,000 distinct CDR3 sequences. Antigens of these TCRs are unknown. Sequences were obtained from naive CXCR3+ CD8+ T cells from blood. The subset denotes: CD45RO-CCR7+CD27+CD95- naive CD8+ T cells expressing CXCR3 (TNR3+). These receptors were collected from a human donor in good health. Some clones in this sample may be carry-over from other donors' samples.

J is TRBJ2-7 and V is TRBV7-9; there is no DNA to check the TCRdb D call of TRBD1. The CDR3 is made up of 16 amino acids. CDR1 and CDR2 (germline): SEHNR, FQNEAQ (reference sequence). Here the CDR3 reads CASSPWGGAGSYEQYF.

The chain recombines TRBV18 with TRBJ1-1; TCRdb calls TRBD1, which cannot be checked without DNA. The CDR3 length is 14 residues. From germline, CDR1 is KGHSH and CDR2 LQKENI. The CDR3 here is CASHWTEMNTEAFF.

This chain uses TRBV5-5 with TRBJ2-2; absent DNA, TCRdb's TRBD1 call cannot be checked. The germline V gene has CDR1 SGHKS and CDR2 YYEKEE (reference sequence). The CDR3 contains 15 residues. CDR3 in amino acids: CASSYGDRGGGELFF.

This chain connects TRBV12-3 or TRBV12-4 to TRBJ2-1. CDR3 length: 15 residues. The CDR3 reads CASSLDGSSYNEQFF.

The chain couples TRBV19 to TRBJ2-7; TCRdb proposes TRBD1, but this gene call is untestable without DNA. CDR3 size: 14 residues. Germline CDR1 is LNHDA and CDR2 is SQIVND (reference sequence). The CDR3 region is CASSPGTVAYEQYF.

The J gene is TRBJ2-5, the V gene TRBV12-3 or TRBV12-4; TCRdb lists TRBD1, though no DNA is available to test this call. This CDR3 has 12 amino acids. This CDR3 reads CASSGQEETQYF.

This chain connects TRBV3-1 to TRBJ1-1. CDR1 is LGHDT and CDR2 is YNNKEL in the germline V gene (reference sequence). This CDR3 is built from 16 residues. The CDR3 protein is CASSQAYFGVALEAFF. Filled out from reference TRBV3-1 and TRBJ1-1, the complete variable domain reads DTAVSQTPKYLVTQMGNDKSIKCEQNLGHDTMYWYKQDSKKFLKIMFSYNNKELIINETVPNRFSPKSPDKAHLNLHINSLELGDSAVYFCASSQAYFGVALEAFFGQGTRLTVV.

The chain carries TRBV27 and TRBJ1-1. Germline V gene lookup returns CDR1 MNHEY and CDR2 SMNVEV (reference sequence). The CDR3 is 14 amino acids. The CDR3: CASSLATGTTEAFF.

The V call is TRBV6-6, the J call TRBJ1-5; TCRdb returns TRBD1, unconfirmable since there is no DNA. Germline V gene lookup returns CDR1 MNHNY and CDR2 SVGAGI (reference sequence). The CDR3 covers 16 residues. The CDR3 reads CASSYSGQISNQPQHF.

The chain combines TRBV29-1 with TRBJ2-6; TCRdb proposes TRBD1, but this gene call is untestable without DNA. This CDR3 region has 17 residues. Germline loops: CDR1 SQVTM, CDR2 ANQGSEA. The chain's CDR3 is CSVESFPDYSGANVLTF.

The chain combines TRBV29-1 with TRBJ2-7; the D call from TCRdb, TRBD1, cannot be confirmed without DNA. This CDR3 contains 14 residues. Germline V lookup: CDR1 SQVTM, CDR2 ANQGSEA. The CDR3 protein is CSVEGGLGSYEQYF.

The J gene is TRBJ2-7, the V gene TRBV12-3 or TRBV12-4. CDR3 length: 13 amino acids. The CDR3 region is CASSSLISYEQYF.

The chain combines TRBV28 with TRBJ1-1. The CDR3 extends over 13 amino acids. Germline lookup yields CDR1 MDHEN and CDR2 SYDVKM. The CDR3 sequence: CASSPPGVSEAFF.

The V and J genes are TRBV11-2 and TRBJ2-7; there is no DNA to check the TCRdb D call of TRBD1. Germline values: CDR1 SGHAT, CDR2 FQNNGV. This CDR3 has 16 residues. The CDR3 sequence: CASSPGRQGEFNEQYF.

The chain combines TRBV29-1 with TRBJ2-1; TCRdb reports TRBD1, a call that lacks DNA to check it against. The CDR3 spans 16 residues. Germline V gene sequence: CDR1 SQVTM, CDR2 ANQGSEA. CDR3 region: CSVEWGGGASYNEQFF.

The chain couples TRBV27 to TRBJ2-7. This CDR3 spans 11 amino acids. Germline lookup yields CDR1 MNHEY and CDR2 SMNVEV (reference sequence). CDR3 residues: CASSTPHEQYF.

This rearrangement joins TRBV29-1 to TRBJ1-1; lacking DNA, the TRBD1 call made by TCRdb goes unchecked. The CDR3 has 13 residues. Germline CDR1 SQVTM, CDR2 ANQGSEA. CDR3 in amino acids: CNSGQGLNTEAFF.

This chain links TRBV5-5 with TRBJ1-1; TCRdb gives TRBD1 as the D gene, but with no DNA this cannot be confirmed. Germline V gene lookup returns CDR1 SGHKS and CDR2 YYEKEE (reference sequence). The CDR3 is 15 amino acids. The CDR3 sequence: CASNPARGPGTEAFF. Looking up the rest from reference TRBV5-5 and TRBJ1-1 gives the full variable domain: DAGVTQSPTHLIKTRGQQVTLRCSPISGHKSVSWYQQVLGQGPQFIFQYYEKEERGRGNFPDRFSARQFPNYSSELNVNALLLGDSALYLCASNPARGPGTEAFFGQGTRLTVV.

The CDR3 is CASSVRGGLSYEQYF. The chain couples TRBV5-1 to TRBJ2-7; TCRdb picks TRBD2, but there is no DNA to check that call. Per the germline V gene, CDR1 is SGHRS and CDR2 is YFSETQ. The CDR3 contains 15 residues.

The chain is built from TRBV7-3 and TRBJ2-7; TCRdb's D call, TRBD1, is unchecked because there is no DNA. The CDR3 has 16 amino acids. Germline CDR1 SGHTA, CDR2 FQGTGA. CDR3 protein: CASSLGVGTGGLEQYF.

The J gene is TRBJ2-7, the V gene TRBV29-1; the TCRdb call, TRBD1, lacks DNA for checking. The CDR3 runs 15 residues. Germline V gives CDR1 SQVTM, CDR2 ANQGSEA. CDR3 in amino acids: CSVEGEGDRVYEQYF.

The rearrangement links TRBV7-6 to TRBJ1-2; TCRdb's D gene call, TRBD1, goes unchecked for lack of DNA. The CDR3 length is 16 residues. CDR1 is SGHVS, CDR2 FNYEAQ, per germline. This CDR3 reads CASSLEATGGRWGYTF.

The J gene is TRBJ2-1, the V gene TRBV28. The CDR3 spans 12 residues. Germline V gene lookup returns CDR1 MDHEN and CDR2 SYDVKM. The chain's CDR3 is CASDKNFNEQFF.

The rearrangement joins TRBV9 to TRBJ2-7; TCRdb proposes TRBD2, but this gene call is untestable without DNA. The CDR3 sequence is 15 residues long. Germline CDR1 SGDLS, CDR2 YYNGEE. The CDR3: CASSALAGGGDEQYF.

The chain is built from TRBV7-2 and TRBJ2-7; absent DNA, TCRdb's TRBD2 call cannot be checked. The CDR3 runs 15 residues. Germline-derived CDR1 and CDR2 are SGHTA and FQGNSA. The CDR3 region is CASSPEDKLGYEQYF.

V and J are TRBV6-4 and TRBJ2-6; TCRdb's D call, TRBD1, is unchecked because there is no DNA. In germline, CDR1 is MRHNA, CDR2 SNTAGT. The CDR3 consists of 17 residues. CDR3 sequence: CASSDPQGTAGANVLTF.

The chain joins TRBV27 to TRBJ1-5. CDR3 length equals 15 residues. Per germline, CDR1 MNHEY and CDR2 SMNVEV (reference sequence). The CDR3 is CASGRRGYSNQPQHF.

The CDR3 sequence: CAPLRRDTGELFF. V gene TRBV30 combines with J gene TRBJ2-2; TCRdb picks TRBD2, but there is no DNA to check that call. Germline CDR1 reads GTSNPN; CDR2 reads SVGIG (reference sequence). The CDR3 totals 13 residues.